Detailed here is one T cell receptor (beta chain). Its antigen is still unknown. Per the germline V gene, CDR1 is DFQATT and CDR2 is SNEGSKA (reference sequence). V dropped 2 bases and J dropped 2; count of bases not matched to a gene: 9. CDR3 length: 18 amino acids. The data stem from a study of T-cell reconstitution after alpha-beta-depleted transplantation in children. As it was prepared, the TCRbeta library received unique molecular identifiers. TCRdb redid the calling of the PCR reads with MiXCR, one entry per CDR3 protein. This sample yields about 250,000 distinct CDR3 sequences, of which 20% to 30% are seen a single time; 4% to 6% belongs to the top ten. Overall study findings and caveats: By one year post-transplant, T-cell counts and diversity largely arose from T cells that were newly produced.

The material was PBMCs, mostly from graft donor cells, obtained 360 days after TCRalphabeta/CD19-depleted stem cell transplant. This rearrangement joins TRBV20-1 to TRBJ2-5, with TRBD2 identical over 15 bases. The TCR was taken from a female patient aged 2-15 years who had a stem cell transplant for congenital amegakaryocytic thrombocytopenia, so the T cells may come from the graft donor. CDR3 nucleotide sequence: TGCAGTGCTAGACGTCCGGGACTAGCGGGGGGACAACAAGAGACCCAGTACTTC. This sequence encodes CSARRPGLAGGQQETQYF.